This TCR beta chain stems from a study of blood T cell repertoires in COVID-19. Study-level background: The study drew acute and convalescent COVID-19 samples from the United States, Italy and Spain. The cDNA or gDNA used as material had been derived from T cells, B-cell-depleted T cells, or PBMCs.

The CDR3 contains 12 residues. Germline assignment: CDR1 LGHDT and CDR2 YNNKEL (reference sequence). The germline V and J ends were trimmed by 3 bases and 13 bases, with 13 bases remaining between them. As processed by the authors: Reference gene primer amplification gave estimated nucleated cell counts. TCRdb keeps only in-frame clones here, not all; method: immunoSEQ multiplex PCR. The D gene and trimming were derived from the DNA, and the V and J assignments and clone size from that table. The sample comprises roughly 68,000 clones, 88% of which are singletons, and about 5% rests with the top ten.

The sequence came from a human donor in a cohort sampled during active COVID-19. What was sequenced was peripheral blood. The genes are TRBV3-1 (or the pseudogene TRBV3-2) and TRBJ2-1; D gene uncertain. Written as DNA, the CDR3 is TGTGCCAGCAGCCAGTCTTCCGGAGCCCAGTTCTTC. This translates into CASSQSSGAQFF.